This T cell receptor (beta chain) was identified during a study of blood T cell repertoires in COVID-19. Study as a whole: Some COVID-19 samples were acute and others convalescent; all came from the United States, Italy and Spain.

The V end lost 0 bases, the J end lost 0 bases, and 11 bases lay between the germline ends. This CDR3 region has 17 residues. Germline V lookup: CDR1 LNHNV, CDR2 YYDKDF (reference sequence). Participant age was roughly 18 to 95 years, and participants resided in approximately 24 US areas. Exposed volunteers were people who met a COVID-19 case within 2 weeks before study entry. Clones were read by immunoSEQ multiplex PCR, and TCRdb kept only the in-frame ones, dropping some. The repertoire holds a few hundred thousand clones, with more than 70% as singletons. Specimen: PBMCs or T cells enriched from blood (not recorded which). The receptor was derived from a woman aged 25 to 39 who had been exposed to COVID-19. The genes are TRBV15 and TRBJ1-4; D unclear. The CDR3 sequence: CATSRDGGFTTNEKLFF. CDR3 sequence (DNA): TGTGCCACCAGCAGAGATGGAGGGTTCACAACTAATGAAAAACTGTTTTTT. Drawing the rest from reference TRBV15 and TRBJ1-4, the complete variable domain is DAMVIQNPRYQVTQFGKPVTLSCSQTLNHNVMYWYQQKSSQAPKLLFHYYDKDFNNEADTPDNFQSRRPNTSFCFLDIRSPGLGDTAMYLCATSRDGGFTTNEKLFFGSGTQLSVL.